This TCR beta chain came from a study of shared clonotypes between healthy human individuals. Study-wide findings and caveats: Clonotype sharing among the donors was expected to vary with sequencing depth. Larger estimated richness was generally recorded for naive subsets relative to memory subsets.

V was trimmed by 8 bases and J by 1 base, leaving 8 bases between them. The CDR3 is made up of 13 amino acids. Germline CDR1 and CDR2: SNHLY and FYNNEI. Deep was the level used in running the assay. Repertoires were generated with immunoSEQ multiplex PCR, while TCRdb's copy carries only in-frame clones and drops some. Seen here are hundreds of thousands of clones, around three quarters observed once, and the top ten hold around 1.8%. Comments on this clone: Its antigen is unidentified.

The rearrangement links TRBV2 to TRBJ2-2; D remains ambiguous. This receptor was identified in a woman under 40 in good health. Sequencing was carried out using memory CD4+ T cells sorted from blood. Subset described: CD45RA-negative fraction. CDR3 loop: CASDEQNTGELFF. CDR3 sequence (DNA): TGTGCCAGCGACGAACAGAACACCGGGGAGCTGTTTTTT.